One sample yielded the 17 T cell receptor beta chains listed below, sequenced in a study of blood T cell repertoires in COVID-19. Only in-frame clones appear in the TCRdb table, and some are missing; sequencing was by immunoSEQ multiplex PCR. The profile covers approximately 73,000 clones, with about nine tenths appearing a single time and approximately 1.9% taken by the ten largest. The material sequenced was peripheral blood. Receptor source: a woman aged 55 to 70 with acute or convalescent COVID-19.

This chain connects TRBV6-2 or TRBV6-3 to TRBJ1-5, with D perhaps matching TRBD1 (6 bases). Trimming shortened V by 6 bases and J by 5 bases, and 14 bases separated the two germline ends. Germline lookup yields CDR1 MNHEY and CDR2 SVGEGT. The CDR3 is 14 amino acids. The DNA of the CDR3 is TGTGCCAGCAGCTTGGACAGAGACTATCAGCCCCAGCATTTT. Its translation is CASSLDRDYQPQHF.

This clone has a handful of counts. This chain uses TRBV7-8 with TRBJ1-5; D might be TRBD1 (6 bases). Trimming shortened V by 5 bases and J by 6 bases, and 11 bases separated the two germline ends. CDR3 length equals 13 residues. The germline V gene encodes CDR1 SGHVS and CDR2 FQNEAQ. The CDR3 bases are TGTGCCAGCAGCGAAACCAGGGGTCAGCCCCAGCATTTT. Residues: CASSETRGQPQHF.

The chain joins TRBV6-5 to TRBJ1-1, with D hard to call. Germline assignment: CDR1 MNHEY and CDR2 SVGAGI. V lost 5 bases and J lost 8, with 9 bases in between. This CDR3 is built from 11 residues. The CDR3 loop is CASSPQSEAFF. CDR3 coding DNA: TGTGCCAGCAGTCCACAGTCGGAAGCTTTCTTT.

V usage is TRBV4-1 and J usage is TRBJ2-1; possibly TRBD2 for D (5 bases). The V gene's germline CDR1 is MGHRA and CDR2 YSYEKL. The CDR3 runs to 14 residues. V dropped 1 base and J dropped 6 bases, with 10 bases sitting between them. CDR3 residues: CASSQGGSGNEQFF. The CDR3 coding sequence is TGCGCCAGCAGCCAAGGTGGGAGTGGCAATGAGCAGTTCTTC.

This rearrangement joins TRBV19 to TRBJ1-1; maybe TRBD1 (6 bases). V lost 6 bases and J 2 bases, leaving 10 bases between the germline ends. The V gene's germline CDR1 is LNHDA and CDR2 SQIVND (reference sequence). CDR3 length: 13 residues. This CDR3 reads CASRKTGNTEAFF. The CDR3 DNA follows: TGTGCCAGTAGGAAGACAGGCAACACTGAAGCTTTCTTT.

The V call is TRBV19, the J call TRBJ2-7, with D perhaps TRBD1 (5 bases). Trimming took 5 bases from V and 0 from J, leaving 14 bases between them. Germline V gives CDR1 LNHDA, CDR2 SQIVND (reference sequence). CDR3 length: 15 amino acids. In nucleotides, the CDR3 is TGTGCCAGTAGTTCTAGGACATGGGACTCCTACGAGCAGTACTTC. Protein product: CASSSRTWDSYEQYF. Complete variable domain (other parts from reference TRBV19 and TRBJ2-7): DGGITQSPKYLFRKEGQNVTLSCEQNLNHDAMYWYRQDPGQGLRLIYYSQIVNDFQKGDIAEGYSVSREKKESFPLTVTSAQKNPTAFYLCASSSRTWDSYEQYFGPGTRLTVT.

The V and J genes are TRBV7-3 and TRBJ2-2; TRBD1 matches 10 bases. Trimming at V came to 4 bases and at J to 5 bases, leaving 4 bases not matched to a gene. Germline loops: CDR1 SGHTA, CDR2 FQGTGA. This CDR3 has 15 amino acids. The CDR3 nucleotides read TGTGCCAGCAGCTGGGGACAGGGGAGGACCGGGGAGCTGTTTTTT. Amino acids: CASSWGQGRTGELFF.

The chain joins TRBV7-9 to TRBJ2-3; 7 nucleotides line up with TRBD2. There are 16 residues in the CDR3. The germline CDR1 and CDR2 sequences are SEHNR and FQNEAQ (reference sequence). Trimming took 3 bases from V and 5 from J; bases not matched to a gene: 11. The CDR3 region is CASSLTYGRERDTQYF. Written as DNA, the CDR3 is TGTGCCAGCAGCTTGACGTATGGGCGGGAGAGAGATACGCAGTATTTT.

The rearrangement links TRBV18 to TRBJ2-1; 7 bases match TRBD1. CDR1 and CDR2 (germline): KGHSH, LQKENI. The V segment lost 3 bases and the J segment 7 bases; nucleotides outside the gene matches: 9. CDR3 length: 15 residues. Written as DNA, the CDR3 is TGTGCCAGCTCACCTCAACCGACAGGGTTGAATGAGCAGTTCTTC. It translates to CASSPQPTGLNEQFF. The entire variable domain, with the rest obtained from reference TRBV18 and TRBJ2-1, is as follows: NAGVMQNPRHLVRRRGQEARLRCSPMKGHSHVYWYRQLPEEGLKFMVYLQKENIIDESGMPKERFSAEFPKEGPSILRIQQVVRGDSAAYFCASSPQPTGLNEQFFGPGTRLTVL.

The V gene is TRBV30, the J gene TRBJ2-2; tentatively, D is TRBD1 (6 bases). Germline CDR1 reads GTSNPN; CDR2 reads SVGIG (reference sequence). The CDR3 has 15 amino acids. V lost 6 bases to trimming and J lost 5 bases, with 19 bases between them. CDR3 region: CACLPDSVGTGELFF. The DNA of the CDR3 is TGTGCCTGCCTTCCGGACAGTGTAGGAACCGGGGAGCTGTTTTTT. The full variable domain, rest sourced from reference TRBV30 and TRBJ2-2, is SQTIHQWPATLVQPVGSPLSLECTVEGTSNPNLYWYRQAAGRGLQLLFYSVGIGQISSEVPQNLSASRPQDRQFILSSKKLLLSDSGFYLCACLPDSVGTGELFFGEGSRLTVL.

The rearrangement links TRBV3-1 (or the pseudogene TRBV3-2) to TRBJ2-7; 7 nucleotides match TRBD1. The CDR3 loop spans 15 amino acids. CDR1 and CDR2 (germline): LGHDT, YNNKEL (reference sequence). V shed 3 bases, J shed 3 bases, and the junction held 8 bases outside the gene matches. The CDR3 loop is CASSQQQGPFYEQYF. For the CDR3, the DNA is TGTGCCAGCAGCCAGCAACAGGGGCCCTTCTACGAGCAGTACTTC.

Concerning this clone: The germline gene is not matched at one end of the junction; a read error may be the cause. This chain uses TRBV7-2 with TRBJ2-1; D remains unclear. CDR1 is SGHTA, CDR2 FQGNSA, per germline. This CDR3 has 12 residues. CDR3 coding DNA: TGTGCCAGCAGCTTAGACCACAACGAGCAGTTCTTC. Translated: CASSLDHNEQFF. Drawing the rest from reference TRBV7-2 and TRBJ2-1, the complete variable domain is GAGVSQSPSNKVTEKGKDVELRCDPISGHTALYWYRQSLGQGLEFLIYFQGNSAPDKSGLPSDRFSAERTGGSVSTLTIQRTQQEDSAVYLCASSLDHNEQFFGPGTRLTVL.

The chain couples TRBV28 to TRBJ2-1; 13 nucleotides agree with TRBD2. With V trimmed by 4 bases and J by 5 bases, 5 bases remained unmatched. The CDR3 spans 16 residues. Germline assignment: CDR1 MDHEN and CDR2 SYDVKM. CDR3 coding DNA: TGTGCCAGCAGTTCACGGACTAGCGGGAGTCACAATGAGCAGTTCTTC. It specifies CASSSRTSGSHNEQFF.

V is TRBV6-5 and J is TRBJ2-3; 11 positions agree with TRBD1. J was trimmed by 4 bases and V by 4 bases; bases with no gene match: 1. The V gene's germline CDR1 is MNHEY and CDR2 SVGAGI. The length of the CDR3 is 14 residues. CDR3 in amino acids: CASSSGQGADTQYF. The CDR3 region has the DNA TGTGCCAGCAGTTCGGGACAGGGGGCAGATACGCAGTATTTT.

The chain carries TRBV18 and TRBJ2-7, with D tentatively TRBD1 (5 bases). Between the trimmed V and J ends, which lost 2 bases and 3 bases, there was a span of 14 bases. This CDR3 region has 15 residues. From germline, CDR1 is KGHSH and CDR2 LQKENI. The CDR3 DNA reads TGTGCCAGCTCACCAGGGGCCAGTCTTTACTACGAGCAGTACTTC. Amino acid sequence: CASSPGASLYYEQYF.

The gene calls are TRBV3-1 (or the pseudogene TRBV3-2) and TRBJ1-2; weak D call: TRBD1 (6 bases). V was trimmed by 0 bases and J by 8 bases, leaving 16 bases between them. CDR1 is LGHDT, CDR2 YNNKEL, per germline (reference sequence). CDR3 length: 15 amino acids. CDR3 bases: TGTGCCAGCAGCCAAGACCCGACAGGCGCAGGGGGCTACACCTTC. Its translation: CASSQDPTGAGGYTF.

CDR3 region: CASSPQRETQYF. The CDR3 DNA reads as TGTGCCAGCAGTCCGCAACGGGAGACCCAGTACTTC. This rearrangement joins TRBV27 to TRBJ2-5; D gene uncertain. The CDR3 sequence is 12 residues long. V lost 5 bases and J 5 bases, leaving 9 bases between the germline ends. Germline V lookup: CDR1 MNHEY, CDR2 SMNVEV (reference sequence).